These 23 T cell receptor beta chains share one sample of origin, sequenced in a study of blood T cells in healthy people across ages. A sample-barcoded 5' primer and a J-beta primer mix were used in a second PCR of roughly 6 to 12 cycles. TCRdb re-analysed the 5' RACE reads in MiXCR, keeping a single row per CDR3 protein. The data show 1.5 million to 2 million distinct CDR3 sequences, around half seen once. The material sequenced was blood. The source of these receptors is a woman between 35 and 50 years old in good health.

The V gene is TRBV5-1, the J gene TRBJ2-1, with TRBD1 as a possible D gene (6 bases). This CDR3 comprises 14 residues. Trimming stripped 2 bases from V and 5 bases from J, with 11 bases between. Germline CDR1 and CDR2: SGHRS and YFSETQ. CDR3 DNA: TGCGCCAGCAGCTTACAGGGTAGTCACAATGAGCAGTTCTTC. This encodes CASSLQGSHNEQFF.

This clonotype showed up just once. This sequence joins TRBV4-2 and TRBJ1-6; 9 bases align to TRBD1. The length of the CDR3 is 17 residues. CDR1 is LGHNA, CDR2 YNFKEQ, per germline. After removal of 2 bases from V and 3 bases from J, the junction contained 5 bases not matched to a gene. The chain's CDR3 is CASSQKTGGFYNSPLHF. CDR3 in DNA: TGTGCCAGCAGCCAAAAAACAGGGGGCTTCTATAATTCACCCCTCCACTTT.

The chain couples TRBV7-3 to TRBJ2-3, with D unresolved. The CDR3 sequence is 14 residues long. V lost 2 bases to trimming and J lost 5 bases, with 11 bases between them. CDR1 is SGHTA, CDR2 FQGTGA, per germline. CDR3 bases: TGTGCCAGCAGCTTAGCTGGCAAGGAAGATACGCAGTATTTT. The encoded protein is CASSLAGKEDTQYF.

A few counts support this clonotype. V is TRBV15 and J is TRBJ2-5; 9 bases are shared with TRBD2. The trim removed 1 base at V and 3 bases at J, leaving 9 bases unmatched. The CDR3 sequence is 17 residues long. Per the germline V gene, CDR1 is LNHNV and CDR2 is YYDKDF (reference sequence). The CDR3 protein is CATSRGLRLAAEETQYF. Here the CDR3 DNA reads TGTGCCACCAGCAGAGGCCTCCGACTAGCGGCTGAAGAGACCCAGTACTTC.

J is TRBJ2-1 and V is TRBV2; 12 bases agree with TRBD1. In germline, CDR1 is SNHLY, CDR2 FYNNEI. V was clipped by 2 bases and J by 8 bases; unmatched bases: 7. The CDR3 length is 16 residues. The CDR3 here is CASSELGQGAVDEQFF. The CDR3 DNA sequence: TGTGCCAGCAGTGAATTGGGACAGGGGGCTGTCGATGAGCAGTTCTTC.

This clonotype was detected a few times. V gene TRBV4-1 combines with J gene TRBJ1-1, with a tentative D call TRBD1 (5 bases). The CDR3 is 16 amino acids. The V end was cut by 0 bases, the J end by 1 base, with 12 bases between. Per the germline V gene, CDR1 is MGHRA and CDR2 is YSYEKL. CDR3 sequence reads: CASSQDPGRENTEAFF. CDR3 nucleotide sequence: TGCGCCAGCAGCCAAGATCCGGGACGGGAGAACACTGAAGCTTTCTTT.

The table lists this clonotype with a few counts. The CDR3 coding sequence is TGTGCCAGCAGCCACGCCTTGAGCGAGCAGTACTTC. Residues: CASSHALSEQYF. The chain recombines TRBV6-5 with TRBJ2-4, with D hard to call. The end of the DNA aligns better with TRBJ2-7, so the J call may be wrong. The CDR3 has 12 residues. Looked up from germline, CDR1 is MNHEY and CDR2 is SVGAGI.

V and J are TRBV6-5 and TRBJ2-7, with 8 bases that match TRBD1. The CDR3 is made up of 14 amino acids. V trimming: 2 bases; J trimming: 6 bases; junction bases outside the gene matches: 6. Germline CDR1 and CDR2: MNHEY and SVGAGI. The CDR3 region has the DNA TGTGCCAGCAGTTACAGTCAGGGGGCCGGCGAGCAGTACTTC. Translation gives CASSYSQGAGEQYF.

The chain joins TRBV3-1 to TRBJ2-5, with 11 nucleotides matching TRBD2. V dropped 4 bases and J dropped 5; count of bases not matched to a gene: 15. Looked up from germline, CDR1 is LGHDT and CDR2 is YNNKEL (reference sequence). CDR3 length equals 18 residues. The CDR3 bases are TGTGCCAGCAGCCCGCTTAATCTAGCGGGGGGACGTCAGGAGACCCAGTACTTC. Its translation: CASSPLNLAGGRQETQYF.

The V call is TRBV29-1, the J call TRBJ2-6; D is tentatively TRBD1 or TRBD2 (5 bases each). The CDR3 consists of 14 residues. Germline V lookup: CDR1 SQVTM, CDR2 ANQGSEA. V lost 4 bases and J 8 bases, leaving 15 bases between the germline ends. In DNA, the CDR3 is TGCAGCGTTGTCCAGGGTATCGGGACCAACGTCCTGACTTTC. This codes for CSVVQGIGTNVLTF.

The chain has TRBV25-1 and TRBJ2-3, with 7 positions matching TRBD1. J lost 3 bases, V lost 3 bases, and 3 bases had no gene match. Germline CDR1 MGHDK, CDR2 SYGVNS. This CDR3 contains 14 residues. The CDR3 here is CASSDLGQTDTQYF. CDR3 nucleotides: TGTGCCAGCAGTGACCTGGGACAGACAGATACGCAGTATTTT. The full variable domain, with the rest looked up from reference TRBV25-1 and TRBJ2-3, is EADIYQTPRYLVIGTGKKITLECSQTMGHDKMYWYQQDPGMELHLIHYSYGVNSTEKGDLSSESTVSRIRTEHFPLTLESARPSHTSQYLCASSDLGQTDTQYFGPGTRLTVL.

The chain recombines TRBV7-9 with TRBJ1-5; 7 bases fit TRBD1. The germline V gene has CDR1 SEHNR and CDR2 FQNEAQ (reference sequence). The ends lost 5 bases at V and 6 bases at J; junction bases unmatched: 16. The CDR3 length is 17 residues. The CDR3 region is CASSLFSSGGSSQPQHF. DNA of the CDR3: TGTGCCAGCAGCCTTTTCTCCTCAGGGGGATCGAGTCAGCCCCAGCATTTT.

This clonotype showed up just a few times. V is TRBV29-1 and J is TRBJ1-2; weak D call: TRBD1 (5 bases). This CDR3 comprises 11 residues. Germline V gene sequence: CDR1 SQVTM, CDR2 ANQGSEA. Trimming took 7 bases from V and 6 from J, leaving 12 bases between them. CDR3: CSGMGVDGYTF. The CDR3, as DNA: TGCAGCGGCATGGGGGTCGATGGCTACACCTTC. Drawing the rest from reference TRBV29-1 and TRBJ1-2, the complete variable domain is SAVISQKPSRDICQRGTSLTIQCQVDSQVTMMFWYRQQPGQSLTLIATANQGSEATYESGFVIDKFPISRPNLTFSTLTVSNMSPEDSSIYLCSGMGVDGYTFGSGTRLTVV.

The table lists this clonotype with a few counts. The chain is built from TRBV7-8 and TRBJ2-3; 7 nucleotides align to TRBD1. V was pared by 3 bases and J by 4 bases, with 4 bases of the junction left unmatched. Per the germline V gene, CDR1 is SGHVS and CDR2 is FQNEAQ. The CDR3 is 14 amino acids. The CDR3: CASSFTGVPDTQYF. CDR3 DNA: TGTGCCAGCAGCTTTACAGGGGTTCCAGATACGCAGTATTTT.

The chain is built from TRBV7-2 and TRBJ2-3; D is possibly TRBD2 (5 bases). The CDR3 is 14 residues long. Looked up from germline, CDR1 is SGHTA and CDR2 is FQGNSA. V was clipped by 3 bases and J by 5 bases, with 12 bases between them. The DNA of the CDR3 is TGTGCCAGCAGCTTTACGGGGTTCGGAGATACGCAGTATTTT. It yields the protein CASSFTGFGDTQYF.

V and J are TRBV7-2 and TRBJ1-4; D uncertain. The V end lost 1 base, the J end lost 5 bases, and 8 bases lay between the germline ends. The CDR3 spans 14 residues. Germline assignment: CDR1 SGHTA and CDR2 FQGNSA. DNA for the CDR3: TGTGCCAGCAGCTTAGGGGCAGCGAATGAAAAACTGTTTTTT. Protein product: CASSLGAANEKLFF.

The genes are TRBV11-1 and TRBJ2-6, with 8 bases identical to TRBD1. CDR1 is SGHAT and CDR2 is FQDESV in the germline V gene (reference sequence). The CDR3 length is 16 residues. V shed 4 bases and J 4 bases; nucleotides not matched to a gene: 6. Here the CDR3 reads CASSSQGAGGANVLTF. In nucleotides, the CDR3 is TGTGCCAGCAGCTCCCAGGGGGCTGGAGGGGCCAACGTCCTGACTTTC.

This clonotype was observed a handful of times. The rearrangement uses TRBV7-9 and TRBJ2-3, with a weak D call TRBD1 (6 bases). The V end lost 1 base, the J end lost 1 base, and 12 bases lay between the germline ends. The CDR3 runs 16 residues. CDR1 SEHNR and CDR2 FQNEAQ come from the germline V gene (reference sequence). In nucleotides, the CDR3 is TGTGCCAGCAGCTTAGATTTGAGGACAGGCACAGATACGCAGTATTTT. This sequence encodes CASSLDLRTGTDTQYF.

The CDR3 sequence is CASSVRDRGSGANVLTF. The CDR3 DNA reads TGCGCCAGCAGCGTTCGGGACAGGGGCTCTGGGGCCAACGTCCTGACTTTC. The chain is built from TRBV5-1 and TRBJ2-6, with 10 positions matching TRBD1. V lost 4 bases to trimming and J lost 0 bases; unmatched junction nucleotides: 4. Germline lookup yields CDR1 SGHRS and CDR2 YFSETQ. This CDR3 is built from 17 residues.

This clonotype came up a few times. The chain uses TRBV29-1 and TRBJ2-7, with D perhaps matching TRBD1 (6 bases). This CDR3 is built from 13 residues. Germline CDR1 is SQVTM and CDR2 is ANQGSEA. V gave up 6 bases and J gave up 3 bases, with 15 bases separating them. The CDR3, as DNA: TGCAGCGTCGGACAGATAGCAAGCTACGAGCAGTACTTC. Translated: CSVGQIASYEQYF.

Comment on this clonotype: A much larger clone differs by one base, so this may be a read error. The V and J genes are TRBV4-2 and TRBJ1-2; no definite D call. The CDR3 consists of 15 residues. Trimming took off 4 bases at V and 5 bases at J, with 17 bases between the two ends. Germline assignment: CDR1 LGHNA and CDR2 YNFKEQ. CDR3: CASSRTGIGMYGYTF. The CDR3 DNA sequence: TGTGCCAGCAGCCGGACCGGGATAGGAATGTATGGCTACACCTTC.

The V call is TRBV27, the J call TRBJ1-2, with 9 bases matching TRBD1. The V and J ends lost 7 bases and 0 bases, in that order; junction bases with no gene match: 9. CDR3 length equals 16 residues. Germline CDR1 MNHEY, CDR2 SMNVEV (reference sequence). DNA for the CDR3: TGTGCCAGCACCCGACAGGGGGTGAAGACTAACTATGGCTACACCTTC. Translated, it gives CASTRQGVKTNYGYTF.

J is TRBJ1-2 and V is TRBV20-1, with a tentative D call TRBD1 (6 bases). The CDR3 has 16 residues. Trimming took 4 bases from V and 7 from J, leaving 25 bases between them. Germline lookup yields CDR1 DFQATT and CDR2 SNEGSKA (reference sequence). Here the CDR3 DNA reads TGCAGTGCTATAGAGTCACCGGCAGGGGATAAGGGTGGCTACACCTTC. Amino acid sequence: CSAIESPAGDKGGYTF.